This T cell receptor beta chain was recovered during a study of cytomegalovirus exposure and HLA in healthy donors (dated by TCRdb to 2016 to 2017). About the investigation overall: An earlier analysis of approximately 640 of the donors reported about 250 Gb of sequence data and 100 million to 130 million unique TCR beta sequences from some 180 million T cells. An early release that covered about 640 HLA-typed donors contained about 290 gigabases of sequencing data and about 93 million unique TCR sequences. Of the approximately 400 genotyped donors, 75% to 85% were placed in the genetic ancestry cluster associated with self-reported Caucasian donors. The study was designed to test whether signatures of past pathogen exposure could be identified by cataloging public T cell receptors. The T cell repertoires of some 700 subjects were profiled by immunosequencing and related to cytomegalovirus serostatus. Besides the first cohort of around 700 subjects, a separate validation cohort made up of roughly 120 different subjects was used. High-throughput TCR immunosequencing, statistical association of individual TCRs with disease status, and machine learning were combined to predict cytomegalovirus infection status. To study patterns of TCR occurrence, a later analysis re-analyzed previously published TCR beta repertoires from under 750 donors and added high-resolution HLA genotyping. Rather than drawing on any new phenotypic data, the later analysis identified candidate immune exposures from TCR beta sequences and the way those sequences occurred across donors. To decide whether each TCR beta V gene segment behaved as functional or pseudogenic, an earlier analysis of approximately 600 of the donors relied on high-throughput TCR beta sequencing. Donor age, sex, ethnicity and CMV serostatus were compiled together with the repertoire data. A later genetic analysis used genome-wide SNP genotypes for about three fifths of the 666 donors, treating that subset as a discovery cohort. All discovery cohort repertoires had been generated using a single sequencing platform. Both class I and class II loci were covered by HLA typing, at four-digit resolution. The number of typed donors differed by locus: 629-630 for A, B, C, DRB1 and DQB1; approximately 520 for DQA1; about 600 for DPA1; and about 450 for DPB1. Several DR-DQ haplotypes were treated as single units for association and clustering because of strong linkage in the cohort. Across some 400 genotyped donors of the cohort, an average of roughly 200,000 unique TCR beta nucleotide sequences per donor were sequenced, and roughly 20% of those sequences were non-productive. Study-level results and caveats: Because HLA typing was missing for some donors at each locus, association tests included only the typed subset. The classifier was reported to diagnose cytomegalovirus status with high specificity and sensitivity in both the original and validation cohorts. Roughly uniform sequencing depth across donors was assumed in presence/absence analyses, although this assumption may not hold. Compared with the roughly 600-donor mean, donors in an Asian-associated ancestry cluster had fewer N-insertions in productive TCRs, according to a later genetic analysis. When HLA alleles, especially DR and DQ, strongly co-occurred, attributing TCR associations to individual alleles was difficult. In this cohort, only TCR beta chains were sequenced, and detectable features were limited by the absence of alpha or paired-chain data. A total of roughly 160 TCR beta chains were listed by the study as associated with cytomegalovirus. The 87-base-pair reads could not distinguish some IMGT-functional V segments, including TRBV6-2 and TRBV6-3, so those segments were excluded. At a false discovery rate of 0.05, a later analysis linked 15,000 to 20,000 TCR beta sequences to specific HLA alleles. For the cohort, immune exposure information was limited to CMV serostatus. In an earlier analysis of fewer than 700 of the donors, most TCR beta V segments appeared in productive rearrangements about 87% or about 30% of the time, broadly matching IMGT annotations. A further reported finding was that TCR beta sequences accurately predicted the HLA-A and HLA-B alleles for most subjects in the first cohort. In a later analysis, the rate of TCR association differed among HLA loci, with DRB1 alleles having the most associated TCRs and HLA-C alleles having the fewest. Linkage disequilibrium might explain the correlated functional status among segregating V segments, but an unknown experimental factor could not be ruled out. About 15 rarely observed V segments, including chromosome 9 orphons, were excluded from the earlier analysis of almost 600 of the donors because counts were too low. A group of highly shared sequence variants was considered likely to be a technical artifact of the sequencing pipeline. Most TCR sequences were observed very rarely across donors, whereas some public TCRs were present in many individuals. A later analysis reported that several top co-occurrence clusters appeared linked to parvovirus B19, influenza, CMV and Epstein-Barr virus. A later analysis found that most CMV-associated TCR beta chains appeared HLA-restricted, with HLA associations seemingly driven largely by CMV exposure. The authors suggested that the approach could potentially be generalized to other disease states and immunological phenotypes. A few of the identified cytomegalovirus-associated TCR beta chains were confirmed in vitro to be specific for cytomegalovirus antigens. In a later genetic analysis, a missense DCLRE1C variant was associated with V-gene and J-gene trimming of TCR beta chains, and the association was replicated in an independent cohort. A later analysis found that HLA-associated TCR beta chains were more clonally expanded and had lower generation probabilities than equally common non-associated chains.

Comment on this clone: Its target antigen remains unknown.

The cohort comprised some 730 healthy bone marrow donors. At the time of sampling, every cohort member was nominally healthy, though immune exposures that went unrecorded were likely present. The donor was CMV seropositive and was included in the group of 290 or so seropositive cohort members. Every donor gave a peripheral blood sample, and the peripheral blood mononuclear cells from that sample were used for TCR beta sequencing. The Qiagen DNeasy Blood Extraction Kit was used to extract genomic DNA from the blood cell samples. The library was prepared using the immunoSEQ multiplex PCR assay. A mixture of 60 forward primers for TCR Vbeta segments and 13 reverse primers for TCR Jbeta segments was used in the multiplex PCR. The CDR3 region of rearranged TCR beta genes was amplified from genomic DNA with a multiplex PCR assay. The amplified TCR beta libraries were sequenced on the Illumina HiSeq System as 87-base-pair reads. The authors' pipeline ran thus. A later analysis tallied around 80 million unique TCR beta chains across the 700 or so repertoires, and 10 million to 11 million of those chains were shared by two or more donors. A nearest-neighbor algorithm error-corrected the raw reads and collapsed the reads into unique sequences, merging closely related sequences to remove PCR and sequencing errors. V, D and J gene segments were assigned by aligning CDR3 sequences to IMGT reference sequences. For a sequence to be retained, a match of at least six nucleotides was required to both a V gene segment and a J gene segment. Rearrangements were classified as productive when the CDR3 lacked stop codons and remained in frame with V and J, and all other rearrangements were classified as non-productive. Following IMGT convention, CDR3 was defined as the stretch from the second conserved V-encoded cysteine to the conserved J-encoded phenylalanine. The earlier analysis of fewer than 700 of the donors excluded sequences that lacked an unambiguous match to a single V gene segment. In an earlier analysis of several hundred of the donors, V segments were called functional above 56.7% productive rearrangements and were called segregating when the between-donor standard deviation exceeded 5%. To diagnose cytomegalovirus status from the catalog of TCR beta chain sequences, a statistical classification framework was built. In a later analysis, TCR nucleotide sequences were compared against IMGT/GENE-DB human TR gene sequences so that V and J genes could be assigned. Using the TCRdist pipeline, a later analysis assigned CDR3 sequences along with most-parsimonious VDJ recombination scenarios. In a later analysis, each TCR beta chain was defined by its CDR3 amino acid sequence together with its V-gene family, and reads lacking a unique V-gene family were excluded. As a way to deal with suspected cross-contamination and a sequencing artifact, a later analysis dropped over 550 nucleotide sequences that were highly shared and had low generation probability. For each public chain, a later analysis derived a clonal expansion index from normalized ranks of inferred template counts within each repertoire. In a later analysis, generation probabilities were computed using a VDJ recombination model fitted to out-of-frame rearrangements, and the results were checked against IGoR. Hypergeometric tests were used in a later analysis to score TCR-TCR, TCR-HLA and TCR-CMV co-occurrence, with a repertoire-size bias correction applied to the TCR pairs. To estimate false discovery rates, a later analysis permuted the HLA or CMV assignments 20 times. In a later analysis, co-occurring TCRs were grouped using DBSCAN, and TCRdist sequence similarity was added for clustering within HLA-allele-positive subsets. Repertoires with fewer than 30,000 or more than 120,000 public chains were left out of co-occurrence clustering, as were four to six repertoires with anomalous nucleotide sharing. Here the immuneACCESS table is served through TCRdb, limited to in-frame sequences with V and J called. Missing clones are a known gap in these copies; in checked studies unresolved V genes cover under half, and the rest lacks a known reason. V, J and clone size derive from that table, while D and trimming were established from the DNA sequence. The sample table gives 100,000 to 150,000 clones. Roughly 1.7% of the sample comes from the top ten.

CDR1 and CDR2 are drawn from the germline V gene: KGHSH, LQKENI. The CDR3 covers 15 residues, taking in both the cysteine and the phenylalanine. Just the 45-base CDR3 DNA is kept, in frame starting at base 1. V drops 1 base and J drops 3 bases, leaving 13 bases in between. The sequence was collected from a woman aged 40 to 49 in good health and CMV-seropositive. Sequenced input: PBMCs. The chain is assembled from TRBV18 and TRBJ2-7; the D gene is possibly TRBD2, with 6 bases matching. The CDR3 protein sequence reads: CASSPRGSGFYEQYF. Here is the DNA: TGTGCCAGCTCACCACGAGGTAGCGGCTTCTACGAGCAGTACTTC.